The 21 T cell receptor beta chains listed next were all sequenced from one sample in a study of blood T cells in healthy people across ages. Sample-barcoded 5' priming and a J-beta primer mix drove a second PCR of 7 to 11 cycles. Using its own MiXCR run on the 5' RACE reads, TCRdb lists one record per CDR3 protein. The sample contains about a million distinct CDR3 sequences, roughly 51% of which appear only once. The material sequenced was blood. These receptors originate from a woman aged 55-70 years in good health.

The chain joins TRBV5-1 to TRBJ2-5, with 7 bases lining up with TRBD1. The tail of the sequence fits TRBJ2-7 better, so the J call may be wrong. The CDR3 contains 14 residues. Germline assignment: CDR1 SGHRS and CDR2 YFSETQ. DNA of the CDR3: TGCGCCAGCAGCTGGACAGGCTCGCAGTACGAGCAGTACTTC. Its protein is CASSWTGSQYEQYF.

The J gene is TRBJ2-7, the V gene TRBV4-3; no clear D gene. Germline V lookup: CDR1 LGHNA, CDR2 YSLEER. V shed 4 bases and J shed 3 bases, with 13 bases lying between them. This CDR3 is built from 14 residues. This chain's CDR3 is CASSRVWRSYEQYF. CDR3 nucleotides: TGCGCCAGCAGCCGGGTGTGGCGAAGCTACGAGCAGTACTTC.

The chain uses TRBV20-1 and TRBJ2-4, with TRBD1 matching over 7 bases. Near its end, the DNA agrees better with TRBJ2-7, so the J call may be wrong. CDR3 length equals 14 residues. Germline-derived CDR1 and CDR2 are DFQATT and SNEGSKA (reference sequence). CDR3: CSARDRDRLYEQYF. The CDR3 bases are TGCAGTGCTAGAGACCGGGACAGACTTTACGAGCAGTACTTC.

In its sample, this clonotype was seen a few times. V gene TRBV2 combines with J gene TRBJ1-5; TRBD1 matches at 8 bases. Losses at the gene ends were 9 bases for V and 3 bases for J; bases not matched to a gene: 4. The CDR3 length is 13 residues. Germline lookup yields CDR1 SNHLY and CDR2 FYNNEI. CDR3 bases: TGTGCCAGTAGGACAGGGAACAATCAGCCCCAGCATTTT. It encodes CASRTGNNQPQHF. Full variable domain (remainder filled in from reference TRBV2 and TRBJ1-5): EPEVTQTPSHQVTQMGQEVILRCVPISNHLYFYWYRQILGQKVEFLVSFYNNEISEKSEIFDDQFSVERPDGSNFTLKIRSTKLEDSAMYFCASRTGNNQPQHFGDGTRLSIL.

With respect to this clonotype: This may stem from a read error, because a much larger clone lies one nucleotide away. This chain joins TRBV29-1 and TRBJ2-5; 12 nucleotides align to TRBD2. The length of the CDR3 is 16 residues. J lost 11 bases, V lost 7 bases, and 20 bases had no gene match. Germline V gene data show CDR1 as SQVTM and CDR2 as ANQGSEA. CDR3 sequence reads: CSGTTRLAGDYNEQYF. Written as DNA, the CDR3 is TGCAGCGGCACAACCAGACTAGCGGGGGACTACAATGAGCAGTACTTC.

This clonotype was found a few times. V and J are TRBV20-1 and TRBJ2-1; 11 nucleotides line up with TRBD2. The CDR3 loop spans 16 amino acids. Germline CDR1 DFQATT, CDR2 SNEGSKA (reference sequence). Trimming cost V 8 bases and J 9 bases; bases outside gene matches: 18. The CDR3 loop reads CSSLVASGRISGEQFF. In DNA form, the CDR3 reads TGCAGTTCCCTAGTCGCTAGCGGGAGGATAAGCGGTGAGCAGTTCTTC.

The chain has TRBV7-2 and TRBJ2-1; D is undetermined. The germline V and J ends were trimmed by 5 bases and 7 bases, with 12 bases remaining between them. The CDR3 has 13 amino acids. Germline-derived CDR1 and CDR2 are SGHTA and FQGNSA. CDR3 DNA: TGTGCCAGCAGCCTCGACTTGAGGAATGAGCAGTTCTTC. Amino acid sequence: CASSLDLRNEQFF.

This clonotype was observed a few times. The CDR3, as DNA: TGCAGCGTTCCCAGACAGGGGGGTAACTCCAATGAGCAGTTCTTC. It codes for CSVPRQGGNSNEQFF. The chain is built from TRBV29-1 and TRBJ2-1; 9 nucleotides agree with TRBD1. From germline, CDR1 is SQVTM and CDR2 ANQGSEA. J lost 6 bases, V lost 5 bases, and 11 bases had no gene match. CDR3 length: 15 amino acids.

The rearrangement joins TRBV6-5 to TRBJ1-5; D remains unclear. Germline CDR1 MNHEY, CDR2 SVGAGI. The CDR3 totals 16 residues. V lost 0 bases to trimming and J lost 4 bases, with 13 bases between them. CDR3 nucleotide sequence: TGTGCCAGCAGTTACTCCCGGAGGGCTGGGAATCAGCCCCAGCATTTT. Translating gives CASSYSRRAGNQPQHF.

This clonotype was counted between two and nine times. V is TRBV30 and J is TRBJ1-2; no clear D gene. The CDR3 extends over 12 amino acids. The V gene lost 4 bases and the J gene lost 8 bases, with 14 bases spanning the gap. Germline assignment: CDR1 GTSNPN and CDR2 SVGIG (reference sequence). The CDR3 is CAWTISLTGYTF. In DNA, the CDR3 is TGTGCCTGGACCATTAGTCTCACAGGCTACACCTTC.

The V and J genes are TRBV6-2 or TRBV6-3 and TRBJ2-5, with a tentative D call TRBD2 (6 bases). The V gene lost 6 bases and the J gene lost 4 bases, with 15 bases spanning the gap. Germline loops: CDR1 MNHEY, CDR2 SVGEGT. The CDR3 is 14 amino acids. CDR3 region: CASSLGAGSETQYF. The CDR3 nucleotides read TGTGCCAGCAGCCTCGGTGCGGGATCAGAGACCCAGTACTTC.

The chain links TRBV5-4 to TRBJ2-4; D unclear. CDR3 length: 14 amino acids. Per the germline V gene, CDR1 is SGHNT and CDR2 is YYREEE (reference sequence). V lost 4 bases to trimming and J lost 4 bases, with 12 bases between them. For the CDR3, the DNA is TGTGCCAGCAGCCATGCGAAAGGGAAAAACATTCAGTACTTC. Translated: CASSHAKGKNIQYF.

The rearrangement uses TRBV20-1 and TRBJ2-3, with 11 bases fitting TRBD2. This CDR3 is built from 17 residues. The J segment lost 5 bases and the V segment lost 6 bases, leaving 16 bases of the junction unmatched. Germline lookup yields CDR1 DFQATT and CDR2 SNEGSKA (reference sequence). DNA of the CDR3: TGCAGTGCCGGTAGCAGCATAGCGGGAGGGCCTATAGATACGCAGTATTTT. It yields the protein CSAGSSIAGGPIDTQYF.

In its sample, this clonotype was seen a few times. The chain combines TRBV12-3 or TRBV12-4 with TRBJ2-1; no definite D call. This CDR3 spans 13 amino acids. Trimming stripped 7 bases from V and 2 bases from J, with 9 bases between. The CDR3 DNA reads as TGTGCCAGCAACTCACCTCCCTACAATGAGCAGTTCTTC. This sequence encodes CASNSPPYNEQFF.

This clonotype was counted between two and nine times. The chain joins TRBV20-1 to TRBJ2-7, with TRBD1 as a possible D gene (6 bases). Germline V gene lookup returns CDR1 DFQATT and CDR2 SNEGSKA (reference sequence). V lost 3 bases, J lost 4 bases, and 10 bases lay in between. The CDR3 contains 12 residues. The CDR3 DNA is TGCAGTGCTAGTAACAGGGTTTACGAGCAGTACTTC. Amino acids: CSASNRVYEQYF.

In its sample, this clonotype was seen a few times. The genes are TRBV4-3 and TRBJ2-3; 9 nucleotides line up with TRBD2. The germline gives CDR1 LGHNA, CDR2 YSLEER. The CDR3 consists of 17 residues. V shed 0 bases and J 3 bases; nucleotides not matched to a gene: 7. The CDR3 DNA is TGCGCCAGCAGCCAAGATCGTGGCGGGAGGGGAACAGATACGCAGTATTTT. This encodes CASSQDRGGRGTDTQYF.

This clonotype was observed a handful of times. The chain has TRBV11-2 and TRBJ2-5; 12 bases fit TRBD2. Per the germline V gene, CDR1 is SGHAT and CDR2 is FQNNGV. The CDR3 length is 15 residues. Trimming cost V 1 base and J 3 bases; bases outside gene matches: 0. CDR3 DNA: TGTGCCAGCAGCTTAGGGACTAGCGGGGAAGAGACCCAGTACTTC. It is translated as CASSLGTSGEETQYF.

The chain uses TRBV7-2 and TRBJ1-2; D uncertain. V lost 5 bases and J lost 0, with 10 bases in between. CDR3 length: 14 residues. The V gene's germline CDR1 is SGHTA and CDR2 FQGNSA. The CDR3 coding sequence is TGTGCCAGCAGCACCTACATCCCTAACTATGGCTACACCTTC. It codes for CASSTYIPNYGYTF.

The J gene is TRBJ2-5, the V gene TRBV6-6; unclear D gene. The CDR3 runs to 12 residues. Germline V gene data show CDR1 as MNHNY and CDR2 as SVGAGI (reference sequence). V lost 7 bases and J 9 bases, leaving 15 bases between the germline ends. Written as DNA, the CDR3 is TGTGCCAGCAAGACCGACCGGGCGGCCCAGTACTTC. Translating it yields CASKTDRAAQYF.

The rearrangement uses TRBV6-6 and TRBJ1-2; TRBD1 agrees at 7 bases. CDR1 MNHNY and CDR2 SVGAGI come from the germline V gene (reference sequence). The J segment lost 8 bases and the V segment lost 0 bases, leaving 12 bases of the junction unmatched. The CDR3 covers 16 residues. Written as DNA, the CDR3 is TGTGCCAGCAGTTACTCGGAGTTAAAGGGGGCGCGCGGCTACACCTTC. Translated: CASSYSELKGARGYTF.

V is TRBV20-1 and J is TRBJ2-3; 10 nucleotides agree with TRBD2. Trimming took 3 bases from V and 1 from J; bases not matched to a gene: 4. There are 15 residues in the CDR3. CDR1 is DFQATT, CDR2 SNEGSKA, per germline (reference sequence). The CDR3 sequence: CSARGTSEGTDTQYF. CDR3 DNA: TGCAGTGCTAGGGGGACTAGCGAAGGCACAGATACGCAGTATTTT.